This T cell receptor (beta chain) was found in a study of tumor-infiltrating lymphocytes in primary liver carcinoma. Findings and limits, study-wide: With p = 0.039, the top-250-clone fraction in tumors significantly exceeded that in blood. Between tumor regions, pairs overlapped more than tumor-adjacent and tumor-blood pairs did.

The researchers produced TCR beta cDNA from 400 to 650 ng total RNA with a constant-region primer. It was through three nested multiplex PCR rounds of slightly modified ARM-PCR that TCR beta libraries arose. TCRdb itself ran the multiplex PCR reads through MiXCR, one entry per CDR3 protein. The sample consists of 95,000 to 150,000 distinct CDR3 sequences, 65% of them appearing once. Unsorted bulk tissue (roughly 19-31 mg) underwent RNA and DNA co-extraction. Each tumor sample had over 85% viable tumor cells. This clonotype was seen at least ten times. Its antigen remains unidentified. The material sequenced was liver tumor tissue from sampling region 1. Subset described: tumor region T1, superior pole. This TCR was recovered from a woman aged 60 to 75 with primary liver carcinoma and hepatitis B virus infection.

CDR3 bases: TGTGCCAGCAGCTCGGGAACACTAGCGGGAAACAATGAGCAGTTCTTC. It codes for CASSSGTLAGNNEQFF. The chain employs TRBV11-2 and TRBJ2-1; 10 bases match TRBD2. The V gene end was trimmed by 4 bases and the J gene end by 5 bases; junction bases not matched to a gene: 8. Germline assignment: CDR1 SGHAT and CDR2 FQNNGV. The CDR3 has 16 residues.